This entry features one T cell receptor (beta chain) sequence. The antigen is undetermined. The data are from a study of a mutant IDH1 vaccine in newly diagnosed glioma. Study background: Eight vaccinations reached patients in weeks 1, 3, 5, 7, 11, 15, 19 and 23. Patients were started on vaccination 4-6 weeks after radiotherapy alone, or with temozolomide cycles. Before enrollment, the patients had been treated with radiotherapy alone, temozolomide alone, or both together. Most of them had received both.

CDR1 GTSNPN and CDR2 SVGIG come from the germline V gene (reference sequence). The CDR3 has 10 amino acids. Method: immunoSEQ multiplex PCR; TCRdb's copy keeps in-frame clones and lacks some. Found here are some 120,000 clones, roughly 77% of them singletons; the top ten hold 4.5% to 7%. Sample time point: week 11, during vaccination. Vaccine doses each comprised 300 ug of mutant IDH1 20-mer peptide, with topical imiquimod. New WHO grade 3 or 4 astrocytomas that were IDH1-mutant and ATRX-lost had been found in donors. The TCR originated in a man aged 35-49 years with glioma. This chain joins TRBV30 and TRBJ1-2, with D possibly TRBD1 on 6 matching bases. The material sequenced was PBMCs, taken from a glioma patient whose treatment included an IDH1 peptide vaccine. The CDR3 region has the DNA TGTGCTTGGGGGCAGAATGGCTACACCTTC. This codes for CAWGQNGYTF.